One sample yielded the 5 T cell receptor beta chains listed below, sequenced in a study of radiotherapy plus CTLA-4 blockade in lung cancer. This table comes from immunoSEQ multiplex PCR, and its TCRdb copy is limited to in-frame clones, with some not included. The table includes about 87,000 clones, around 84% detected once. The specimen was peripheral blood, collected from a patient treated with radiotherapy plus ipilimumab. The receptors come from a human donor with non-small cell lung cancer that progressed on radiotherapy plus ipilimumab.

The chain couples TRBV2 to TRBJ2-1, with D uncertain. The CDR3 loop spans 13 amino acids. CDR1 and CDR2 (germline): SNHLY, FYNNEI. V was cut by 8 bases and J by 0 bases, with 8 bases left in between. The CDR3 DNA reads TGTGCCAGCGGGCGGAGCTCCTACAATGAGCAGTTCTTC. Translated, it gives CASGRSSYNEQFF.

This clone was counted between two and nine times. CDR3 sequence (DNA): TGCGCCAGCAGCTTGGTAGGGGCAGGGGCTCAGAACATTCAGTACTTC. Translation gives CASSLVGAGAQNIQYF. V gene TRBV5-1 combines with J gene TRBJ2-4; tentatively, D is TRBD1 (6 bases). CDR3 length: 16 amino acids. The germline V gene has CDR1 SGHRS and CDR2 YFSETQ. Trimming stripped 0 bases from V and 7 bases from J, with 17 bases between.

The chain couples TRBV2 to TRBJ1-4; 7 bases are shared with TRBD1. The trim removed 6 bases at V and 10 bases at J, leaving 5 bases unmatched. There are 12 residues in the CDR3. In germline, CDR1 is SNHLY, CDR2 FYNNEI. CDR3 nucleotides: TGTGCCAGCAGCGCGGGACAGCTAAAACTGTTTTTT. Its translation: CASSAGQLKLFF. Complete variable domain (other parts from reference TRBV2 and TRBJ1-4): EPEVTQTPSHQVTQMGQEVILRCVPISNHLYFYWYRQILGQKVEFLVSFYNNEISEKSEIFDDQFSVERPDGSNFTLKIRSTKLEDSAMYFCASSAGQLKLFFGSGTQLSVL.

The chain employs TRBV6-6 and TRBJ1-3, with TRBD1 matching over 10 bases. In germline, CDR1 is MNHNY, CDR2 SVGAGI (reference sequence). There are 15 residues in the CDR3. Losses at the gene ends were 6 bases for V and 2 bases for J; bases not matched to a gene: 4. CDR3 sequence reads: CASSPGTGAGNTIYF. DNA of the CDR3: TGTGCCAGCAGCCCCGGGACAGGGGCTGGAAACACCATATATTTT.

The V and J genes are TRBV28 and TRBJ1-4, with a weak D call TRBD1 (6 bases). Germline V gives CDR1 MDHEN, CDR2 SYDVKM. Trimming pared 2 bases from V and 14 bases from J, leaving 9 bases between. This CDR3 contains 11 residues. CDR3 loop: CASSLRDNLFF. CDR3 in DNA: TGTGCCAGCAGTTTAAGGGACAATCTGTTTTTT.